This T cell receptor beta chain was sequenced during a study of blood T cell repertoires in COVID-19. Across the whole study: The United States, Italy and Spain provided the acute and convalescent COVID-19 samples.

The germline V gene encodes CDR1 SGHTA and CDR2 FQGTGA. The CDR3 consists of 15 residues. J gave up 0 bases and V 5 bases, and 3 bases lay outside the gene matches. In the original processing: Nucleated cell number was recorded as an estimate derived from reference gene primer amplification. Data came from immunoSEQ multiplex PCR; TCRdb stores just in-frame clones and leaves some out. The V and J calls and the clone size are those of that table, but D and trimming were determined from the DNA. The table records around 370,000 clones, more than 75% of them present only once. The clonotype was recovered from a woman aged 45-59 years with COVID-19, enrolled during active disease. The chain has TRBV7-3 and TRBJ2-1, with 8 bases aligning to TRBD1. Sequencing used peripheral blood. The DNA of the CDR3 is TGTGCCAGCAGCGCGACAGGGGTCTCCTACAATGAGCAGTTCTTC. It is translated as CASSATGVSYNEQFF.